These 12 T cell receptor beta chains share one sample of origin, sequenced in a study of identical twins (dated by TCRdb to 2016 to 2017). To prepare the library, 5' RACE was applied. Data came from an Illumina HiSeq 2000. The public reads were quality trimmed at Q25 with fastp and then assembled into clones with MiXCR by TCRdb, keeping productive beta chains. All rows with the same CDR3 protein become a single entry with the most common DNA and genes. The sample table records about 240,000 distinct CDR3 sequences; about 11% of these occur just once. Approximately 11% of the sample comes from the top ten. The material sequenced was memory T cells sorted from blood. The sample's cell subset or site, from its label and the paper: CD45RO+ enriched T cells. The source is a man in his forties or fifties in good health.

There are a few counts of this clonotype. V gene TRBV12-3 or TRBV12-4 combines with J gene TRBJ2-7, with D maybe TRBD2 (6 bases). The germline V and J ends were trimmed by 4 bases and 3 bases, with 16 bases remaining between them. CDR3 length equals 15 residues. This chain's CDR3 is CASSSAAGLGYEQYF. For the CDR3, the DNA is TGTGCCAGCAGTTCCGCGGCGGGGTTGGGCTACGAGCAGTACTTC.

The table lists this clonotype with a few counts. The CDR3 DNA sequence: TGCGCCAGCAGCTTGGCTCCAGGGACCGGGGCCAACGTCCTGACTTTC. Translation: CASSLAPGTGANVLTF. The chain uses TRBV5-1 and TRBJ2-6; D tentatively fits TRBD1 or TRBD2 (5 bases each). V was pared by 0 bases and J by 4 bases, with 11 bases between. Per germline, CDR1 SGHRS and CDR2 YFSETQ. The CDR3 is made up of 16 amino acids.

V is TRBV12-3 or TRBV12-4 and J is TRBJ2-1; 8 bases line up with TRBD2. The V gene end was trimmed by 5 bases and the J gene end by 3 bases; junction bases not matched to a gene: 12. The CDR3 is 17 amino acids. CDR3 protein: CASSPRGAGGNYNEQFF. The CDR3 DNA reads TGTGCCAGCAGTCCCCGAGGTGCGGGAGGTAACTACAATGAGCAGTTCTTC.

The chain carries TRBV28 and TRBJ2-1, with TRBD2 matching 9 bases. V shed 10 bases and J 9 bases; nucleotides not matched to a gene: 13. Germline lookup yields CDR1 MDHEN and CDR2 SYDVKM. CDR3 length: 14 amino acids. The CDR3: CATGRAGGRSEQFF. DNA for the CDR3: TGTGCCACCGGAAGGGCGGGGGGGCGGAGTGAGCAGTTCTTC.

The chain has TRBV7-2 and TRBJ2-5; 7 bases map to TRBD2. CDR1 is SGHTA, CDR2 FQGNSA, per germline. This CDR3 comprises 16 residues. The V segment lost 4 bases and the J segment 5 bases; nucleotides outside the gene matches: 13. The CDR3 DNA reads TGTGCCAGCAGCTCGACCTTTGCGGGAGTGGGGGAGACCCAGTACTTC. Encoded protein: CASSSTFAGVGETQYF. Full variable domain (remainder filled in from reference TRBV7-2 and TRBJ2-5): GAGVSQSPSNKVTEKGKDVELRCDPISGHTALYWYRQSLGQGLEFLIYFQGNSAPDKSGLPSDRFSAERTGGSVSTLTIQRTQQEDSAVYLCASSSTFAGVGETQYFGPGTRLLVL.

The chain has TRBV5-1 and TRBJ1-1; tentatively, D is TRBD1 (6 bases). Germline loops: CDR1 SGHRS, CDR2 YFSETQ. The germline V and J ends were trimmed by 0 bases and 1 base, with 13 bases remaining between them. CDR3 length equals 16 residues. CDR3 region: CASSLAAGRGNTEAFF. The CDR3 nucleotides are TGCGCCAGCAGCTTGGCCGCGGGCAGGGGGAACACTGAAGCTTTCTTT.

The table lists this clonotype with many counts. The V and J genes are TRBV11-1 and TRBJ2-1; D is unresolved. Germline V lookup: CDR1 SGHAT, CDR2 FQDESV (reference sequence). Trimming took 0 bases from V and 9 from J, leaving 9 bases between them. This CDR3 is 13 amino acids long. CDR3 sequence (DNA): TGTGCCAGCAGCTTAGCTGGGCTTGGTGAGCAGTTCTTC. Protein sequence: CASSLAGLGEQFF. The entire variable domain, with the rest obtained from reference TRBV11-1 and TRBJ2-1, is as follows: EAEVAQSPRYKITEKSQAVAFWCDPISGHATLYWYRQILGQGPELLVQFQDESVVDDSQLPKDRFSAERLKGVDSTLKIQPAELGDSAMYLCASSLAGLGEQFFGPGTRLTVL.

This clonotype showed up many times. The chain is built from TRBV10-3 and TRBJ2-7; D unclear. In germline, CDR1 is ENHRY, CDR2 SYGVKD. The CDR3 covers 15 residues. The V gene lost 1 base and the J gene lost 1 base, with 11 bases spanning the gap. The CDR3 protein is CAISEFELNSYEQYF. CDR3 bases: TGTGCCATCAGTGAGTTTGAGTTGAATTCCTACGAGCAGTACTTC.

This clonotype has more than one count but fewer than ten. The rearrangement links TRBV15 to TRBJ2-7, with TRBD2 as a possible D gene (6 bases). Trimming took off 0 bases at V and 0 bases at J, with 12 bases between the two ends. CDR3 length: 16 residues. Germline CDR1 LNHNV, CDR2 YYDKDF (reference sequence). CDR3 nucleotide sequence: TGTGCCACCAGCAGAGATCGGTTGGGGGGCTCCTACGAGCAGTACTTC. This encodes CATSRDRLGGSYEQYF. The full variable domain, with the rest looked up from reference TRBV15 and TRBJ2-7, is DAMVIQNPRYQVTQFGKPVTLSCSQTLNHNVMYWYQQKSSQAPKLLFHYYDKDFNNEADTPDNFQSRRPNTSFCFLDIRSPGLGDTAMYLCATSRDRLGGSYEQYFGPGTRLTVT.

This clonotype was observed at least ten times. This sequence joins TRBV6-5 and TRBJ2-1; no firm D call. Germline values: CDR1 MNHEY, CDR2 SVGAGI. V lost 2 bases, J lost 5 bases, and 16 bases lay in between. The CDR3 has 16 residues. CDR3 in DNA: TGTGCCAGCAGTTACATCGGCGGCCGATTCAACAATGAGCAGTTCTTC. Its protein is CASSYIGGRFNNEQFF.

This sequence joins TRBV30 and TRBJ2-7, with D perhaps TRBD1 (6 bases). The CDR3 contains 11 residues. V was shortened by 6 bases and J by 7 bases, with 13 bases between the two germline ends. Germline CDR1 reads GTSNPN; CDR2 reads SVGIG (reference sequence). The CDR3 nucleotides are TGTGCCTGTTCCAGGGGCTGGGAGCAGTACTTC. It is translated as CACSRGWEQYF.

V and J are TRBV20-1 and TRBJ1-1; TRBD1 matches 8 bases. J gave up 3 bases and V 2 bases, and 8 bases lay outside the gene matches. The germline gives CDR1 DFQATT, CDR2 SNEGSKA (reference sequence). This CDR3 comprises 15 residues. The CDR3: CSARPIGQGDTEAFF. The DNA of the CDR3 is TGCAGTGCTAGACCCATAGGACAGGGCGACACTGAAGCTTTCTTT.